The source of this T cell receptor (beta chain) is a study of early T cells in non-severe SARS-CoV-2 infection. Individual cDNA molecules were tagged with unique molecular identifiers, the study reported. TCRdb called the 5' RACE reads again in MiXCR, with one record for every CDR3 protein. Of fewer than 90,000 distinct CDR3 sequences in the sample, 14% are singletons; the top ten hold approximately 9.9%. CDR3 length equals 12 residues. Trimming stripped 6 bases from V and 6 bases from J, with 9 bases between. Germline CDR1 is SNHLY and CDR2 is FYNNEI. The clonotype comes from an adult who was a healthcare worker with PCR-confirmed SARS-CoV-2 infection or an uninfected control (not recorded which). The sequencing input was whole blood. The chain couples TRBV2 to TRBJ2-1, with D unresolved. This CDR3 reads CASRLWVNEQFF. Written as DNA, the CDR3 is TGTGCCAGCAGACTATGGGTCAATGAGCAGTTCTTC.